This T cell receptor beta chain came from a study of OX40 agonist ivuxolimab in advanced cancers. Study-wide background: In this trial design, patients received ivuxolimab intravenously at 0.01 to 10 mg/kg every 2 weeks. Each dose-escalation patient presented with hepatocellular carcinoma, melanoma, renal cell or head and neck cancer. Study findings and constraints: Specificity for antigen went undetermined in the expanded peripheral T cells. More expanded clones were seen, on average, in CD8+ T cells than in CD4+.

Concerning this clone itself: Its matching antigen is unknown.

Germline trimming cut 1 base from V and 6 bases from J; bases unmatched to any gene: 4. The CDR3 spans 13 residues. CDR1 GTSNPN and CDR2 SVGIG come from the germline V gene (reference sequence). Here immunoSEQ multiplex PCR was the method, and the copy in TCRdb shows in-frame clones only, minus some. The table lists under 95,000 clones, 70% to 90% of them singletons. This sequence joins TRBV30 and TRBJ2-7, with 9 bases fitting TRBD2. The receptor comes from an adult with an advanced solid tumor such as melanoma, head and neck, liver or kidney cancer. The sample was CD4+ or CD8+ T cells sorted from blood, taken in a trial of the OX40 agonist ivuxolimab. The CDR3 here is CAWSGELAGEQYF. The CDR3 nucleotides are TGTGCCTGGAGTGGAGAACTAGCGGGCGAGCAGTACTTC.